This T cell receptor beta chain was recorded in a study of identical twins. Study findings and constraints: Modelling approaches yielded underestimates of out-of-frame TCR alpha sharing between monozygotic twins. Conclusions leaned on cross-sectional statistical analysis and did not track the same donors over time. Within cord blood, abundant beta clonotypes carried fewer insertions, but memory repertoires showed no such trend. Out-of-frame alpha sequences common to twins exhibited an excess of low generation probability.

TCRdb reprocessed the 5' RACE reads with MiXCR, giving one entry per CDR3 protein. This sample yields 1,800,000 or so distinct CDR3 sequences, of which around 29% are seen a single time; around 0.3% belongs to the top ten. V trimming: 1 base; J trimming: 5 bases; junction bases outside the gene matches: 6. The CDR3 runs 15 residues. Looked up from germline, CDR1 is MNHNY and CDR2 is SVGAGI (reference sequence). This clonotype came up once. Its antigen is unknown. The genes are TRBV6-6 and TRBJ2-3; TRBD2 aligns across 7 bases. The specimen sequenced was cord blood. This TCR came from a newborn girl in good health. CDR3: CASSYLRTRRDTQYF. For the CDR3, the DNA is TGTGCCAGCAGTTACTTGCGGACTAGGCGAGATACGCAGTATTTT.